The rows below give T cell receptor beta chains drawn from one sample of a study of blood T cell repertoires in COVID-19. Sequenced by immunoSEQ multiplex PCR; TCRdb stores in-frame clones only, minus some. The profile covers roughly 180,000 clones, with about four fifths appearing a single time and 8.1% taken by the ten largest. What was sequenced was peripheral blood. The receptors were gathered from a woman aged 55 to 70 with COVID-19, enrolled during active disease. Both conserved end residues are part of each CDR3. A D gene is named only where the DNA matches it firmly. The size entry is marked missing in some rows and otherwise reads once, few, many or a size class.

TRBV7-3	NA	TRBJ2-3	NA	CASSLKAGLPWDTQYF	TGTGCCAGCAGCTTAAAGGCGGGACTTCCGTGGGATACGCAGTATTTT
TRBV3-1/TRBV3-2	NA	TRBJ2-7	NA	CASSHVGPYEQYF	TGTGCCAGCAGCCATGTCGGTCCCTACGAGCAGTACTTC
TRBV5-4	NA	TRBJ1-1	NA	CASSRAYRVNTEAFF	TGTGCCAGCAGCCGTGCGTACCGGGTGAACACTGAAGCTTTCTTT
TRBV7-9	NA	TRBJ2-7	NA	CASSSPPRGAYEQYF	TGTGCCAGCAGCTCCCCCCCGCGGGGAGCCTACGAGCAGTACTTC
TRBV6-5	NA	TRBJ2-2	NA	CASTPVATGELFF	TGTGCCAGCACTCCGGTCGCCACCGGGGAGCTGTTTTTT
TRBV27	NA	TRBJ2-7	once	CASSLGDEQYF	TGTGCCAGCAGTCTAGGGGACGAGCAGTACTTC
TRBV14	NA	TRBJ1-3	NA	CASSPSGIPSGNTIYF	TGTGCCAGCAGCCCTAGCGGGATTCCCTCTGGAAACACCATATATTTT
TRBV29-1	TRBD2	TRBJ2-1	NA	CSVRPGTSDYNEQFF	TGCAGCGTCCGACCCGGGACTAGTGACTACAATGAGCAGTTCTTC
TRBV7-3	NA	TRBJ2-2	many	CASSLGPGTGELFF	TGTGCCAGCAGCTTAGGTCCGGGCACCGGGGAGCTGTTTTTT
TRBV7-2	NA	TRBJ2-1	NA	CASSLVSGGDNEQFF	TGTGCCAGCAGCTTAGTGAGTGGCGGGGACAATGAGCAGTTCTTC
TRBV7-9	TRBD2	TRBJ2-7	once	CASSSRGASGRDYEQYF	TGTGCCAGCAGCTCCCGGGGGGCTAGCGGGAGAGATTACGAGCAGTACTTC
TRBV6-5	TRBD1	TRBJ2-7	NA	CASSTGAPYEQYF	TGTGCCAGCAGTACAGGGGCTCCCTACGAGCAGTACTTC
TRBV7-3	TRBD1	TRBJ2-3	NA	CASSSGTATDTQYF	TGTGCCAGCAGCTCCGGGACAGCTACAGATACGCAGTATTTT
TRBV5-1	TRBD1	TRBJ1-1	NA	CASSLYRGEMNTEAFF	TGCGCCAGCAGCTTGTACAGGGGAGAGATGAACACTGAAGCTTTCTTT
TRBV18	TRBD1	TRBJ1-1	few	CASSLQGENTEAFF	TGTGCCAGCTCACTACAGGGGGAAAACACTGAAGCTTTCTTT
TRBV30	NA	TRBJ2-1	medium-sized	CAWSLVSNEQFF	TGTGCCTGGAGTCTAGTGAGCAATGAGCAGTTCTTC
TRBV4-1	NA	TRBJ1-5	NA	CASSQNLGQWDQPQHF	TGCGCCAGCAGCCAAAACCTGGGACAATGGGATCAGCCCCAGCATTTT
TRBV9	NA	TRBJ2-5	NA	CASSPRGGGETQYF	TGTGCCAGCAGCCCCAGAGGGGGTGGGGAGACCCAGTACTTC
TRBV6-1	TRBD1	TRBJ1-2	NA	CASSEFSRGAGYTF	TGTGCCAGCAGTGAATTCTCCAGGGGGGCTGGCTACACCTTC
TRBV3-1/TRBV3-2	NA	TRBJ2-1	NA	CASSQGWASYNEQFF	TGTGCCAGCAGCCAAGGCTGGGCCTCCTACAATGAGCAGTTCTTC
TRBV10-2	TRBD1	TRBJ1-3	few	CASRDRTGNTIYF	TGCGCCAGCAGGGACAGGACCGGAAACACCATATATTTT
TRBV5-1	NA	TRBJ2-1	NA	CASSSGLINNEQFF	TGCGCCAGCAGCTCAGGACTAATTAACAATGAGCAGTTCTTC
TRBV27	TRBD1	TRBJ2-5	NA	CASSWDRVGETQYF	TGTGCCAGCAGTTGGGACAGGGTTGGAGAGACCCAGTACTTC
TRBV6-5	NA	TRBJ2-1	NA	CASQSGRNYNEQFF	TGTGCCAGCCAGAGCGGGCGGAACTACAATGAGCAGTTCTTC
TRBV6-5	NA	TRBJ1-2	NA	CARTTPDYGYTF	TGTGCCAGGACGACACCCGACTATGGCTACACCTTC
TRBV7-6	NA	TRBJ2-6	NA	CASSLQTVVGSGANVLTF	TGTGCCAGCAGCTTGCAGACAGTTGTGGGCTCTGGGGCCAACGTCCTGACTTTC
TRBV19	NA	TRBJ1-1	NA	CASTLGQGRGEAFF	TGTGCCAGTACCCTCGGTCAGGGGAGGGGTGAAGCTTTCTTT
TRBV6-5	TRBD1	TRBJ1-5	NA	CASRLDRGSQPQHF	TGTGCCAGCAGATTGGACAGGGGATCACAGCCCCAGCATTTT
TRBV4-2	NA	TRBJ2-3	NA	CASSQAGGRDTDTQYF	TGTGCCAGCAGCCAAGCCGGGGGAAGGGACACAGATACGCAGTATTTT
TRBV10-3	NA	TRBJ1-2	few	CAISRQGAGPYGYTF	TGTGCCATCAGTCGACAAGGCGCGGGGCCCTATGGCTACACCTTC
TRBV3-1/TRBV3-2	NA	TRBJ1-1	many	CASSTRDIYNTEAFF	TGTGCCAGCAGCACCCGGGACATATACAACACTGAAGCTTTCTTT
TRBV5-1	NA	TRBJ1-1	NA	CASSLLHGGAAGAEAFF	TGCGCCAGCAGCTTGCTGCACGGGGGGGCCGCTGGCGCTGAAGCTTTCTTT
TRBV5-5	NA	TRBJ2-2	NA	CASSLEVAGPGELFF	TGTGCCAGCAGCTTGGAAGTCGCAGGGCCCGGGGAGCTGTTTTTT
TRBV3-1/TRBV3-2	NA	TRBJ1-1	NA	CASSQSLGGNTEAFF	TGTGCCAGCAGCCAAAGCCTTGGTGGGAACACTGAAGCTTTCTTT
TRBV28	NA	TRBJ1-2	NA	CASSLRGAKVYGYTF	TGTGCCAGCAGTTTACGGGGGGCGAAGGTCTATGGCTACACCTTC
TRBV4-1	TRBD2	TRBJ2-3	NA	CASSQPTHSGGAADTQYF	TGCGCCAGCAGCCAACCAACCCATAGCGGGGGGGCTGCAGATACGCAGTATTTT
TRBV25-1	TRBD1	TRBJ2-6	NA	CASSTTGGRGANVLTF	TGTGCCAGCAGCACAACAGGGGGTCGTGGGGCCAACGTCCTGACTTTC
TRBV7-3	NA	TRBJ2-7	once	CASSFGGGLSYEQYF	TGTGCCAGCAGCTTCGGGGGTGGCCTCTCCTACGAGCAGTACTTC
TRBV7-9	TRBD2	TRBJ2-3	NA	CASSLGTSAHFTDTQYF	TGTGCCAGCAGCCTGGGGACTAGCGCTCACTTCACAGATACGCAGTATTTT
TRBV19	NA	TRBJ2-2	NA	CASKRQEHTGELFF	TGTGCCAGCAAACGACAGGAGCACACCGGGGAGCTGTTTTTT
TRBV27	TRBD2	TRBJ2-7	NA	CASSLLSPGLAGEGSYEQYF	TGTGCCAGCAGTTTATTAAGTCCGGGACTAGCGGGAGAGGGATCCTACGAGCAGTACTTC